The next 10 T cell receptor beta chains were all read from a single sample in a study of blood T cell repertoires in COVID-19. Only in-frame clones appear in the TCRdb table, and some are missing; sequencing was by immunoSEQ multiplex PCR. This table holds about 100,000 clones, roughly 85% found once. The source material was peripheral blood. Receptors were obtained from a human donor in a cohort sampled during active COVID-19.

This clone occurred once. This chain connects TRBV28 to TRBJ1-3; 10 bases match TRBD1. The germline CDR1 and CDR2 sequences are MDHEN and SYDVKM. V was pared by 6 bases and J by 8 bases, with 10 bases of the junction left unmatched. The CDR3 consists of 15 residues. Here the CDR3 reads CASSSPGQGSDTIYF. In nucleotides, the CDR3 is TGTGCCAGCAGCTCCCCGGGACAGGGGTCAGACACCATATATTTT. Drawing the rest from reference TRBV28 and TRBJ1-3, the complete variable domain is DVKVTQSSRYLVKRTGEKVFLECVQDMDHENMFWYRQDPGLGLRLIYFSYDVKMKEKGDIPEGYSVSREKKERFSLILESASTNQTSMYLCASSSPGQGSDTIYFGEGSWLTVV.

This clone was seen a handful of times. CDR3 in DNA: TGTGCCAGCAGCCAAGTTGCGGGGGGCAGGGTTTCCAATGAGCAGTTCTTC. Protein: CASSQVAGGRVSNEQFF. This chain joins TRBV3-1 (or the pseudogene TRBV3-2) and TRBJ2-1; 8 bases fit TRBD2. J was trimmed by 6 bases and V by 1 base; bases with no gene match: 11. This CDR3 region has 17 residues. CDR1 is LGHDT and CDR2 is YNNKEL in the germline V gene (reference sequence).

This rearrangement joins TRBV2 to TRBJ2-5; TRBD1 aligns across 10 bases. The ends lost 6 bases at V and 4 bases at J; junction bases unmatched: 8. Germline V gene data show CDR1 as SNHLY and CDR2 as FYNNEI. The CDR3 is 15 amino acids. The CDR3 sequence: CASSPGTGEAETQYF. The CDR3 DNA follows: TGTGCCAGCAGCCCGGGGACAGGGGAGGCAGAGACCCAGTACTTC. Full variable domain (missing parts from reference TRBV2 and TRBJ2-5): EPEVTQTPSHQVTQMGQEVILRCVPISNHLYFYWYRQILGQKVEFLVSFYNNEISEKSEIFDDQFSVERPDGSNFTLKIRSTKLEDSAMYFCASSPGTGEAETQYFGPGTRLLVL.

The chain employs TRBV9 and TRBJ2-3; D unresolved. V dropped 4 bases and J dropped 2 bases, with 8 bases sitting between them. Germline-derived CDR1 and CDR2 are SGDLS and YYNGEE. This CDR3 is built from 13 residues. For the CDR3, the DNA is TGTGCCAGCAGCAAAGACACCACAGATACGCAGTATTTT. Encoded protein: CASSKDTTDTQYF.

The chain joins TRBV19 to TRBJ1-1, with D possibly matching TRBD1 (5 bases). Deletions cut 3 bases from V and 5 bases from J, with 13 bases between. CDR3 length: 14 residues. Germline V gene lookup returns CDR1 LNHDA and CDR2 SQIVND (reference sequence). In DNA form, the CDR3 reads TGTGCCAGTAGTATCGTCGGGGGGAGGACTGAAGCTTTCTTT. Translation gives CASSIVGGRTEAFF.

The chain combines TRBV19 with TRBJ1-5; no clear D. The V end lost 5 bases, the J end lost 4 bases, and 6 bases lay between the germline ends. Germline V gene lookup returns CDR1 LNHDA and CDR2 SQIVND (reference sequence). The CDR3 consists of 12 residues. The CDR3 reads CASSAGNQPQHF. The CDR3 DNA is TGTGCCAGTAGTGCAGGAAATCAGCCCCAGCATTTT.

This clone came up a few times. The V call is TRBV5-1, the J call TRBJ2-7, with D possibly TRBD1 on 5 matching bases. Germline CDR1 and CDR2: SGHRS and YFSETQ. The length of the CDR3 is 16 residues. V lost 1 base and J 1 base, leaving 15 bases between the germline ends. The CDR3 protein is CASSLRSGYGSYEQYF. CDR3 sequence (DNA): TGCGCCAGCAGCTTGAGGTCAGGGTATGGGTCCTACGAGCAGTACTTC.

The chain carries TRBV5-1 and TRBJ2-7, with TRBD1 matching 9 bases. CDR3 size: 14 residues. The germline gives CDR1 SGHRS, CDR2 YFSETQ. V shed 3 bases and J 2 bases; nucleotides not matched to a gene: 3. This CDR3 is CASSSGTGTYEQYF. The CDR3 DNA sequence: TGCGCCAGCAGCTCCGGGACAGGGACCTACGAGCAGTACTTC.

This chain links TRBV6-6 with TRBJ2-5; unclear D gene. The germline V and J ends were trimmed by 3 bases and 0 bases, with 8 bases remaining between them. This CDR3 spans 14 amino acids. Germline V gene sequence: CDR1 MNHNY, CDR2 SVGAGI (reference sequence). The DNA for the CDR3 is TGTGCCAGCAGTTATGCCAGTCACCAAGAGACCCAGTACTTC. Residues: CASSYASHQETQYF.

The V gene is TRBV28, the J gene TRBJ1-2; TRBD1 aligns across 8 bases. This CDR3 contains 15 residues. Germline V gene sequence: CDR1 MDHEN, CDR2 SYDVKM. Trimming took 4 bases from V and 6 from J; bases not matched to a gene: 10. In DNA, the CDR3 is TGTGCCAGCAGTTCGCCGACAGGGGTGCGTCATGGCTACACCTTC. Translating gives CASSSPTGVRHGYTF.